Shown below are 12 T cell receptor beta chains from a single sample sequenced in a study of T-cell reconstitution after alpha-beta-depleted transplantation in children. Preparation of the TCRbeta library was carried out with unique molecular identifiers. MiXCR, run by TCRdb on the PCR reads, gives a single entry per CDR3 protein. Here the sample spans approximately 520,000 distinct CDR3 sequences, less than 35% being singletons. The sequenced sample was PBMCs from the stem cell graft donor, obtained from the stem cell graft. These receptors all stem from a human donor who donated a stem cell graft to a child with aplastic anemia.

The rearrangement joins TRBV20-1 to TRBJ1-1; D unresolved. V lost 6 bases, J lost 0 bases, and 11 bases lay in between. This CDR3 is built from 13 residues. Germline CDR1 DFQATT, CDR2 SNEGSKA (reference sequence). The CDR3 nucleotides read TGCAGTGCGTACGGACCGATGAACACTGAAGCTTTCTTT. This codes for CSAYGPMNTEAFF.

This sequence joins TRBV3-1 and TRBJ1-2; D perhaps matches TRBD1 (5 bases). The CDR3 has 14 residues. V shed 5 bases and J shed 8 bases, with 18 bases lying between them. CDR1 and CDR2 (germline): LGHDT, YNNKEL (reference sequence). The CDR3 loop reads CASSDNFQGIGYTF. DNA for the CDR3: TGTGCCAGCAGCGACAACTTTCAGGGAATCGGCTACACCTTC.

The chain has TRBV29-1 and TRBJ2-1; D is possibly TRBD1 (6 bases). Germline V CDR1 and CDR2: SQVTM, ANQGSEA. The length of the CDR3 is 14 residues. V shed 6 bases and J shed 9 bases, with 21 bases lying between them. In nucleotides, the CDR3 is TGCAGCGTCCCCGGGACAAGGGCCTTCGGTGAGCAGTTCTTC. Its translation: CSVPGTRAFGEQFF.

V is TRBV5-6 and J is TRBJ2-1, with 10 bases lining up with TRBD1. V gave up 3 bases and J gave up 9 bases; unmatched junction bases: 3. The CDR3 is made up of 13 amino acids. Germline lookup yields CDR1 SGHDT and CDR2 YYEEEE. The chain's CDR3 is CASSWDRGSEQFF. The CDR3 region has the DNA TGTGCCAGCAGCTGGGACAGGGGAAGTGAGCAGTTCTTC.

V is TRBV7-8 and J is TRBJ2-1, with TRBD1 matching over 9 bases. The CDR3 is 17 residues long. Germline values: CDR1 SGHVS, CDR2 FQNEAQ. The V and J ends lost 0 bases and 7 bases, in that order; junction bases with no gene match: 10. The CDR3 coding sequence is TGTGCCAGCAGCTTAGCCCCGGGACAGGGAGTCAGGAATGAGCAGTTCTTC. Its translation is CASSLAPGQGVRNEQFF.

The CDR3 protein is CATSRDGMVAVYEQYF. The DNA of the CDR3 is TGTGCCACCAGCAGAGATGGAATGGTAGCGGTCTACGAGCAGTACTTC. This chain joins TRBV15 and TRBJ2-7; D is possibly TRBD2 (6 bases). The germline gives CDR1 LNHNV, CDR2 YYDKDF (reference sequence). V gave up 0 bases and J gave up 3 bases, with 15 bases separating them. There are 16 residues in the CDR3.

This clonotype was seen a few times. V gene TRBV6-5 combines with J gene TRBJ2-1; TRBD2 aligns across 7 bases. The CDR3 is 16 amino acids. Trimming took 4 bases from V and 3 from J; bases not matched to a gene: 9. Germline CDR1 reads MNHEY; CDR2 reads SVGAGI. The DNA of the CDR3 is TGTGCCAGCAGTTCGGACCTAGCGGAGCGCTACAATGAGCAGTTCTTC. This codes for CASSSDLAERYNEQFF.

The chain employs TRBV6-2 or TRBV6-3 and TRBJ2-1; D remains ambiguous. Trimming shortened V by 10 bases and J by 3 bases, and 7 bases separated the two germline ends. CDR3 length: 11 amino acids. The germline V gene has CDR1 MNHEY and CDR2 SVGEGT. As DNA, the CDR3 is TGTGCCATCCAAGTCTACAATGAGCAGTTCTTC. Its translation: CAIQVYNEQFF.

The chain recombines TRBV5-5 with TRBJ2-7, with D maybe TRBD2 (6 bases). The germline V gene has CDR1 SGHKS and CDR2 YYEKEE (reference sequence). Trimming shortened V by 2 bases and J by 4 bases, and 16 bases separated the two germline ends. The CDR3 length is 15 residues. CDR3 DNA: TGTGCCAGCAGCTTTGAGGCTCCTAGCGCATACGAGCAGTACTTC. Its translation: CASSFEAPSAYEQYF.

The V and J genes are TRBV12-5 and TRBJ1-1; perhaps TRBD1 as D (6 bases). The V and J ends lost 2 bases and 1 base respectively, with 14 bases between them. This CDR3 is 16 amino acids long. Germline V gene data show CDR1 as LGHNT and CDR2 as FRNRAP. The CDR3 DNA reads TGTGCTAGTGGTTTGAGGGGGGGCCGGTGGAACACTGAAGCTTTCTTT. Residues: CASGLRGGRWNTEAFF.

V is TRBV4-3 and J is TRBJ2-7, with TRBD1 matching 7 bases. The trim removed 0 bases at V and 4 bases at J, leaving 6 bases unmatched. The CDR3 length is 15 residues. Per the germline V gene, CDR1 is LGHNA and CDR2 is YSLEER. The DNA for the CDR3 is TGCGCCAGCAGCCAAGATAGGACAGGTTTTTACGAGCAGTACTTC. Amino acid sequence: CASSQDRTGFYEQYF.

The chain joins TRBV7-2 to TRBJ2-7; D call uncertain. The CDR3 sequence is 15 residues long. Trimming cost V 1 base and J 2 bases, with 12 bases left between them. From germline, CDR1 is SGHTA and CDR2 FQGNSA. CDR3 sequence (DNA): TGTGCCAGCAGCTTAGGGCCCGCAGGAACCTACGAGCAGTACTTC. Amino acids: CASSLGPAGTYEQYF. The variable domain in full, with the rest retrieved from reference TRBV7-2 and TRBJ2-7, is GAGVSQSPSNKVTEKGKDVELRCDPISGHTALYWYRQSLGQGLEFLIYFQGNSAPDKSGLPSDRFSAERTGGSVSTLTIQRTQQEDSAVYLCASSLGPAGTYEQYFGPGTRLTVT.